This TCR beta chain appears in the sequencing data of a study of control samples from healthy donors and cancer patients. Trimming removed 3 bases at V and 7 bases at J, with 3 bases between. Germline V gene data show CDR1 as DFQATT and CDR2 as SNEGSKA (reference sequence). This CDR3 region has 9 residues. The table came from immunoSEQ multiplex PCR; TCRdb's copy has only in-frame clones and leaves some out. The table records 170,000 or so clones, 85% to 95% of them present only once. Sequenced: blood. This sequence was found in a man aged 18-30 years in good health. The chain combines TRBV20-1 with TRBJ1-2; D call uncertain. CDR3 coding DNA: TGCAGTGCTAGCAGTGGCTACACCTTC. It is translated as CSASSGYTF.